These 13 T cell receptor beta chains share one sample of origin, sequenced in a study of CD8+CD57+ T cells in acquired aplastic anemia. Researchers used genomic DNA as the template to profile TCR beta VDJ and CDR3. One entry per CDR3 protein results from TCRdb running MiXCR on the reads. This sample has about 220,000 distinct CDR3 sequences; 34% occur once, and the top ten carry about 1.1%. Specimen: sorted CD4+, CD8+, or CD8+CD57+ T cells (not recorded which) from PBMCs. These receptors all stem from a human donor in good health, serving as a control.

Remarks on this clonotype: One base away lies a much larger clone, so this may be a sequencing read error. The V gene is TRBV5-1, the J gene TRBJ2-3; 9 nucleotides align to TRBD1. The CDR3 is made up of 14 amino acids. Germline V gene data show CDR1 as SGHRS and CDR2 as YFSETQ. V lost 2 bases to trimming and J lost 4 bases; unmatched junction nucleotides: 2. This CDR3 is CASSFYRGPDTQYF. In DNA, the CDR3 is TGCGCCAGCAGCTTTTACAGGGGGCCAGATACGCAGTATTTT.

This clonotype was seen many times. The V call is TRBV29-1, the J call TRBJ1-2, with D perhaps matching TRBD1 (5 bases). Germline CDR1 SQVTM, CDR2 ANQGSEA. The CDR3 consists of 14 residues. V shed 5 bases and J shed 4 bases, with 17 bases lying between them. CDR3 in amino acids: CSVRGSGTIYGYTF. The CDR3 DNA follows: TGCAGCGTTCGCGGATCCGGGACCATCTATGGCTACACCTTC.

This clonotype was counted ten times or more. The chain uses TRBV7-9 and TRBJ1-1; D perhaps matches TRBD1 (6 bases). The CDR3 consists of 13 residues. CDR1 and CDR2 from the germline V gene are SEHNR and FQNEAQ (reference sequence). Trimming cost V 4 bases and J 2 bases, with 8 bases left between them. In DNA form, the CDR3 reads TGTGCCAGCAGCTGGACAGATAACACTGAAGCTTTCTTT. Encoded protein: CASSWTDNTEAFF.

This clonotype occurred once. The J gene is TRBJ2-7, the V gene TRBV11-2; possibly TRBD1 or TRBD2 for D (5 bases each). Germline assignment: CDR1 SGHAT and CDR2 FQNNGV. The CDR3 spans 14 residues. Trimming removed 2 bases from V and 2 bases from J, with 10 bases in between. The DNA of the CDR3 is TGTGCCAGCAGCTTAATAGGGGACCCCTACGAGCAGTACTTC. This translates into CASSLIGDPYEQYF.

This clonotype was seen many times. The chain carries TRBV2 and TRBJ1-4; D may be TRBD1 (6 bases). The V end lost 4 bases, the J end lost 5 bases, and 14 bases lay between the germline ends. CDR1 and CDR2 (germline): SNHLY, FYNNEI. The length of the CDR3 is 15 residues. In DNA, the CDR3 is TGTGCCAGCAGTGGGATGACAGGCTTGAATGAAAAACTGTTTTTT. Translating it yields CASSGMTGLNEKLFF.

This clonotype was counted ten times or more. The J gene is TRBJ1-1, the V gene TRBV7-9, with 7 bases lining up with TRBD1. CDR3 size: 13 residues. V dropped 1 base and J dropped 10; count of bases not matched to a gene: 6. CDR1 and CDR2 from the germline V gene are SEHNR and FQNEAQ (reference sequence). CDR3 DNA sequence: TGTGCCAGCAGCTTAGACAGGGGAGAAAGAGCTTTCTTT. Encoded protein: CASSLDRGERAFF.

The chain recombines TRBV6-1 with TRBJ2-4, with 7 bases matching TRBD2. The CDR3 consists of 12 residues. The J segment lost 9 bases and the V segment lost 6 bases, leaving 5 bases of the junction unmatched. From germline, CDR1 is MNHNS and CDR2 SASEGT. CDR3 sequence: CASRGGDRIQYF. The CDR3 region has the DNA TGTGCCAGCAGGGGAGGGGATCGCATTCAGTACTTC.

This chain connects TRBV30 to TRBJ2-3; 7 nucleotides match TRBD2. CDR1 is GTSNPN, CDR2 SVGIG, per germline (reference sequence). J lost 0 bases, V lost 5 bases, and 8 bases had no gene match. This CDR3 region has 15 residues. CDR3 sequence (DNA): TGTGCCTGGGCCCTGGGGGGGTTAAGCACAGATACGCAGTATTTT. Its translation is CAWALGGLSTDTQYF.

This chain connects TRBV13 to TRBJ1-1; D possibly corresponds to TRBD1 (5 bases). Per the germline V gene, CDR1 is PRHDT and CDR2 is FYEKMQ (reference sequence). The V and J ends lost 2 bases and 4 bases respectively, with 17 bases between them. The CDR3 length is 16 residues. Here the CDR3 reads CASSLRQGWGTTEAFF. In nucleotides, the CDR3 is TGTGCCAGCAGCTTAAGACAAGGCTGGGGGACCACTGAAGCTTTCTTT.

This clonotype was counted only a few times. This chain joins TRBV4-1 and TRBJ2-1; D is unresolved. The V gene lost 5 bases and the J gene lost 5 bases, with 10 bases spanning the gap. This CDR3 region has 13 residues. Germline V gives CDR1 MGHRA, CDR2 YSYEKL. CDR3 DNA sequence: TGCGCCAGCAGCACCCCGTGGAACAATGAGCAGTTCTTC. The encoded protein is CASSTPWNNEQFF.

J is TRBJ1-6 and V is TRBV5-5, with D possibly matching TRBD1 (6 bases). The germline V gene has CDR1 SGHKS and CDR2 YYEKEE (reference sequence). V lost 4 bases and J lost 9, with 17 bases in between. The CDR3 length is 15 residues. The CDR3: CASSPQTGYGSPLHF. CDR3 coding DNA: TGTGCCAGCAGCCCCCAAACAGGGTATGGTTCACCCCTCCACTTT.

For this clonotype: One base away lies a much larger clone, so this may be a sequencing read error. The J gene is TRBJ1-1, the V gene TRBV2; D uncertain. Germline CDR1 reads SNHLY; CDR2 reads FYNNEI. The CDR3 totals 14 residues. V was shortened by 6 bases and J by 7 bases, with 18 bases between the two germline ends. This chain's CDR3 is CASRAGSLGVEAFF. CDR3 nucleotides: TGTGCCAGCAGGGCCGGGTCCCTGGGCGTTGAAGCTTTCTTT.

The chain employs TRBV19 and TRBJ1-5, with 12 bases aligning to TRBD1. CDR3 size: 13 residues. V lost 10 bases to trimming and J lost 7 bases; unmatched junction nucleotides: 5. CDR1 and CDR2 from the germline V gene are LNHDA and SQIVND (reference sequence). The CDR3 loop reads CAIAGTGGQPQHF. The CDR3 region has the DNA TGTGCCATCGCCGGGACAGGGGGCCAGCCCCAGCATTTT.